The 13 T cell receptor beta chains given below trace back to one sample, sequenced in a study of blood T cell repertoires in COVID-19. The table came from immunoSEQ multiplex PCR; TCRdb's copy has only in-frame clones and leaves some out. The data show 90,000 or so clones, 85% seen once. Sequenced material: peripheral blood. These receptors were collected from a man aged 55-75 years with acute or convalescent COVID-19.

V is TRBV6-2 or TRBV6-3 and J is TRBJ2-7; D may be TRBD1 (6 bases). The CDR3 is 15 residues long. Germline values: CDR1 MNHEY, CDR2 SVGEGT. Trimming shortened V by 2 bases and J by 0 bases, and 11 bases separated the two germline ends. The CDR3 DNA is TGTGCCAGCAGTTACCCTGACAGGAACTCCTACGAGCAGTACTTC. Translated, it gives CASSYPDRNSYEQYF.

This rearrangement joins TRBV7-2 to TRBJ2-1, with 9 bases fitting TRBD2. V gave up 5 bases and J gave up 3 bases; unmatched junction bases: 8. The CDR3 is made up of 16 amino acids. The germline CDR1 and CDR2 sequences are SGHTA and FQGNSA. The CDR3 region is CASSEPGLALYNEQFF. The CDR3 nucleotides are TGTGCCAGCAGCGAGCCGGGACTAGCCCTCTACAATGAGCAGTTCTTC.

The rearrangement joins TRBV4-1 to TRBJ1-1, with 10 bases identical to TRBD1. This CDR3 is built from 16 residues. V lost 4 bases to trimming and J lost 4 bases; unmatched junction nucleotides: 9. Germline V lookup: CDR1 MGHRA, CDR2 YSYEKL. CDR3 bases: TGCGCCAGCAGCCTCGGACAGGGGGGTGGTGGCACTGAAGCTTTCTTT. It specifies CASSLGQGGGGTEAFF.

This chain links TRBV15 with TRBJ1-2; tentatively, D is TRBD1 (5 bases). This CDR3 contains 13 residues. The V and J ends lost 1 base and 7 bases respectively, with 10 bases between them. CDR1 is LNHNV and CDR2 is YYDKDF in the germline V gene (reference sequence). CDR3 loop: CATSRGRVSGYTF. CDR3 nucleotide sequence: TGTGCCACCAGCAGAGGCAGGGTCTCTGGCTACACCTTC.

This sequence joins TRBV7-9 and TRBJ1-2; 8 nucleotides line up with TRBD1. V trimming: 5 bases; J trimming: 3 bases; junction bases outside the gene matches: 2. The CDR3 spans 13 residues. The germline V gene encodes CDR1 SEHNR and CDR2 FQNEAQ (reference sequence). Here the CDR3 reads CASSTDRDYGYTF. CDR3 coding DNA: TGTGCCAGCAGCACGGACAGGGACTATGGCTACACCTTC.

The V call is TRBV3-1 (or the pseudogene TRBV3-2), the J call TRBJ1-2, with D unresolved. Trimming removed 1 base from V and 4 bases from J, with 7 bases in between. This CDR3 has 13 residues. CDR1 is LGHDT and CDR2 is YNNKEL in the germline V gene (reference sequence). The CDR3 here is CASSQGHLYGYTF. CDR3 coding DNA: TGTGCCAGCAGCCAAGGACACCTCTATGGCTACACCTTC.

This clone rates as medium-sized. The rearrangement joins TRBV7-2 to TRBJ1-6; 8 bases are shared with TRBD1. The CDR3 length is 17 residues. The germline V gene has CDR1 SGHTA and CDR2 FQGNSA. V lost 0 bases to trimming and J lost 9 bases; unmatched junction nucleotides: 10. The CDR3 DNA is TGTGCCAGCAGCTTAGCCGGACAGGGTCCTATAGTTTCACCCCTCCACTTT. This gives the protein CASSLAGQGPIVSPLHF.

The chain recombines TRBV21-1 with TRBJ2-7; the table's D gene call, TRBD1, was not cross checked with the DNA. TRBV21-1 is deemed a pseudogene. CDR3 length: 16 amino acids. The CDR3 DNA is TGTGCCAGCAGCGAGGGGCCCGGGACAGACAACTACGAGCAGTACTTC. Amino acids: CASSEGPGTDNYEQYF.

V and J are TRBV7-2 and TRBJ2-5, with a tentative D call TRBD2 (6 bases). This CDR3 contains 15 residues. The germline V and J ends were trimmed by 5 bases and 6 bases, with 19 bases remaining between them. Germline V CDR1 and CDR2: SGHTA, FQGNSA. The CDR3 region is CASSPPLSGVKTQYF. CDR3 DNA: TGTGCCAGCAGCCCACCTTTGTCGGGGGTTAAGACCCAGTACTTC.

CDR3 amino acids: CASSQEGGAYEQYF. The CDR3 DNA reads TGCGCCAGCAGCCAAGAAGGGGGGGCCTACGAGCAGTACTTC. This sequence joins TRBV4-1 and TRBJ2-7, with D perhaps TRBD2 (7 bases). V lost 0 bases and J 2 bases, leaving 8 bases between the germline ends. The CDR3 runs 14 residues. CDR1 is MGHRA and CDR2 is YSYEKL in the germline V gene.

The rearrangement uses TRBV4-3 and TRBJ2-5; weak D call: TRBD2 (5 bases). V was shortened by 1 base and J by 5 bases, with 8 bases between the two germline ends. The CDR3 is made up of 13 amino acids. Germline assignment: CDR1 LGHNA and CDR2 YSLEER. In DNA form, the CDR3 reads TGCGCCAGCAGCCAAGCTCCGGGGGAGACCCAGTACTTC. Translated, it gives CASSQAPGETQYF.

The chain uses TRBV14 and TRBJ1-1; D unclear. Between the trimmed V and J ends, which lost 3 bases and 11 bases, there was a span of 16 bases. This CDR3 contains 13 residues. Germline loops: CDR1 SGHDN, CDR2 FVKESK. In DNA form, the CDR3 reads TGTGCCAGCAGCCAGGGTTCCTACCGAGGGGCTTTCTTT. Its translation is CASSQGSYRGAFF.

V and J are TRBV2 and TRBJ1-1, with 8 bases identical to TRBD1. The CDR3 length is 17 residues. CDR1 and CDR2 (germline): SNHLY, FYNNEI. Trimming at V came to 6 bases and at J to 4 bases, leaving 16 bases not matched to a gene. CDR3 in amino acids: CASSPDRGLPVSTEAFF. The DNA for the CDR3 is TGTGCCAGCAGCCCAGACAGGGGCCTGCCTGTTTCCACTGAAGCTTTCTTT.